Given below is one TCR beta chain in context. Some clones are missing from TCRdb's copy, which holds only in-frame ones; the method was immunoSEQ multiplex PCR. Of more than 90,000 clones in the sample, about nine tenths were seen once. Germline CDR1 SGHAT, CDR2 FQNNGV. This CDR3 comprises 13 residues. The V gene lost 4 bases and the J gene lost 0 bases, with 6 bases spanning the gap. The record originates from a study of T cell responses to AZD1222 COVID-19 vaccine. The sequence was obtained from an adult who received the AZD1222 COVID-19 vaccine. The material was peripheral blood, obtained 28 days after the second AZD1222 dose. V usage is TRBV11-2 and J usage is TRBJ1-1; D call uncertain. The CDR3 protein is CASSSSLNTEAFF. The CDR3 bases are TGTGCCAGCAGCTCCTCTCTGAACACTGAAGCTTTCTTT.